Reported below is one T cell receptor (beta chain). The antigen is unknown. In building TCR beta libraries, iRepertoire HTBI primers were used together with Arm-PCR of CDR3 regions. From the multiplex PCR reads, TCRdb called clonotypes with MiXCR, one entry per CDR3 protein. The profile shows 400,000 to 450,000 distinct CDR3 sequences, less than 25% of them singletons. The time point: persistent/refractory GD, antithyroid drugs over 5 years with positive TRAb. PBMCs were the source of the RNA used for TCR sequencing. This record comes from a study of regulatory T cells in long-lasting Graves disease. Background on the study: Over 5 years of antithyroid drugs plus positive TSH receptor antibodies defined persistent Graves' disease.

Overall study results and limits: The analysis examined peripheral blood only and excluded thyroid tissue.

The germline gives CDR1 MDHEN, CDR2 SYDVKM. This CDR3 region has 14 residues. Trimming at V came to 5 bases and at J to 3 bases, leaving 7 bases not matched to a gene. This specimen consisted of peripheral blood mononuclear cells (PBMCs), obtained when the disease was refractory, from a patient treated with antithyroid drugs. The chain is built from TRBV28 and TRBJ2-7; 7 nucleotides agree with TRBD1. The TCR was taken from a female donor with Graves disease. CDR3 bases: TGTGCCAGCAGTCAGACAGGGCCTTTCTACGAGCAGTACTTC. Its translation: CASSQTGPFYEQYF.